This note documents a single T cell receptor beta chain sequence. Its specificity is not known. This sample was taken from a study of cytomegalovirus exposure and HLA in healthy donors. Points from the study as a whole: Association of a missense DCLRE1C variant with TCR beta V- and J-gene trimming was reported in a later analysis. Confirmation in vitro established that a few CMV-associated chains were specific for CMV antigens. The sole available immune exposure information was CMV serostatus.

Germline loops: CDR1 KGHSH, CDR2 LQKENI. The CDR3 runs to 13 residues. Deletions cut 1 base from V and 5 bases from J, with 8 bases between. PCR primers comprised 60 Vbeta and 13 Jbeta primers. TCRdb's copy holds only in-frame clones and misses some; the assay was immunoSEQ multiplex PCR. The table includes 79,000 or so clones, around three quarters detected once. The receptor was derived from a middle-aged woman in good health and CMV-seropositive. The chain employs TRBV18 and TRBJ1-1; tentative D call: TRBD1 (6 bases). The sample comprised PBMCs. CDR3 protein: CASSPQGGTEAFF. The CDR3 bases are TGTGCCAGCTCACCACAGGGGGGGACTGAAGCTTTCTTT.